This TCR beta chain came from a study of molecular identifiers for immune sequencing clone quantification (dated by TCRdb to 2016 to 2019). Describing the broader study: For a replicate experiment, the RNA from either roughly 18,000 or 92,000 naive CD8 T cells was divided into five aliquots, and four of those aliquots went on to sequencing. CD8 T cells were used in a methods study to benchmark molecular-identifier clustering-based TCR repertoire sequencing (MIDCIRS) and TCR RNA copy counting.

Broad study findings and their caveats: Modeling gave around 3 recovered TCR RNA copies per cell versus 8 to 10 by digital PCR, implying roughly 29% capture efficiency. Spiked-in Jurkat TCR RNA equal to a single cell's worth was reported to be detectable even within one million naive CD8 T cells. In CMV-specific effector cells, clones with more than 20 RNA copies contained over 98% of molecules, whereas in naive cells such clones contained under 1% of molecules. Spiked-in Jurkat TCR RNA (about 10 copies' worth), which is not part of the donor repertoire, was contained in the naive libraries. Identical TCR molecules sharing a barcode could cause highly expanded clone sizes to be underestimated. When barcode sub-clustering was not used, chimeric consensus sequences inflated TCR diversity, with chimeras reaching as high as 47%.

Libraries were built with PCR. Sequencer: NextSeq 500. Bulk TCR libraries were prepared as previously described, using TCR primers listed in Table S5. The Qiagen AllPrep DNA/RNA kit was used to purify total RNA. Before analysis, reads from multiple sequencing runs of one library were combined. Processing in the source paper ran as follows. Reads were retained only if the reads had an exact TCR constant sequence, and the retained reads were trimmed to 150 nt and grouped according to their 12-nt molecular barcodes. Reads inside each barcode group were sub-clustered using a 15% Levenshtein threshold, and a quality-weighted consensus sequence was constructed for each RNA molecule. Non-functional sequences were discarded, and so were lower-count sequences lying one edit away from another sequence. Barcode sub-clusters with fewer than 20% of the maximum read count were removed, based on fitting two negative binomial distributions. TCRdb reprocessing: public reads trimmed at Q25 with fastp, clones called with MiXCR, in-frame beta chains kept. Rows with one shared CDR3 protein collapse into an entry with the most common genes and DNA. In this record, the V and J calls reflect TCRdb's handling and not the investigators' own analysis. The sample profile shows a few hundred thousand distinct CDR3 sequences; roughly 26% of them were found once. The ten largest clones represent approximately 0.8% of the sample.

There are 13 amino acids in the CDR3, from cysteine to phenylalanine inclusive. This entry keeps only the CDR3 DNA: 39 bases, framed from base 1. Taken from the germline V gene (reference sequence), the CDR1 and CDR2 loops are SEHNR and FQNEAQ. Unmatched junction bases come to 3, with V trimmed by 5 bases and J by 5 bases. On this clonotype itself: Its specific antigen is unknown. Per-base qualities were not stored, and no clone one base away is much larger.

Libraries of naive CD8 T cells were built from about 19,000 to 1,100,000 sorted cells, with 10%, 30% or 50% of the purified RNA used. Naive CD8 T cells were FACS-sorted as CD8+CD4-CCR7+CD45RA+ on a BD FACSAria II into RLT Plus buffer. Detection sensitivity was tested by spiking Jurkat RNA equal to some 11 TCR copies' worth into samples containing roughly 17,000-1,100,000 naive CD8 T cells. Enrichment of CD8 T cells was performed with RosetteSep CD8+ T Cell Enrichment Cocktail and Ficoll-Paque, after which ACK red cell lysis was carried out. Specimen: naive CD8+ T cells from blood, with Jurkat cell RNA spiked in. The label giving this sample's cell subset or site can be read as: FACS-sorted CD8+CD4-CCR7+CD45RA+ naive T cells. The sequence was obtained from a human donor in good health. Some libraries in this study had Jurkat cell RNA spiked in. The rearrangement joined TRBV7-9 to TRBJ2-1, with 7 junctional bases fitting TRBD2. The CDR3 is CASSRLADNEQFF. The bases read TGTGCCAGCAGCAGACTAGCAGACAATGAGCAGTTCTTC.